This T cell receptor beta chain is drawn from a study of blood T cell repertoires in COVID-19. Sequencing used immunoSEQ multiplex PCR; TCRdb keeps in-frame clones, though not all of them. The sample yields 250,000 to 300,000 clones, 88% seen once. This CDR3 is 15 amino acids long. CDR1 and CDR2 (germline): SGHVS, FQNEAQ. The V end was cut by 0 bases, the J end by 0 bases, with 6 bases between. This receptor was obtained from a woman aged 25 to 39 who had recovered from COVID-19. The sequencing sample was made of PBMCs or T cells enriched from blood (not recorded which). The V and J genes are TRBV7-8 and TRBJ1-3; no clear D. The CDR3 sequence: CASSLAPSSGNTIYF. The CDR3 region has the DNA TGTGCCAGCAGCTTAGCCCCCAGCTCTGGAAACACCATATATTTT.